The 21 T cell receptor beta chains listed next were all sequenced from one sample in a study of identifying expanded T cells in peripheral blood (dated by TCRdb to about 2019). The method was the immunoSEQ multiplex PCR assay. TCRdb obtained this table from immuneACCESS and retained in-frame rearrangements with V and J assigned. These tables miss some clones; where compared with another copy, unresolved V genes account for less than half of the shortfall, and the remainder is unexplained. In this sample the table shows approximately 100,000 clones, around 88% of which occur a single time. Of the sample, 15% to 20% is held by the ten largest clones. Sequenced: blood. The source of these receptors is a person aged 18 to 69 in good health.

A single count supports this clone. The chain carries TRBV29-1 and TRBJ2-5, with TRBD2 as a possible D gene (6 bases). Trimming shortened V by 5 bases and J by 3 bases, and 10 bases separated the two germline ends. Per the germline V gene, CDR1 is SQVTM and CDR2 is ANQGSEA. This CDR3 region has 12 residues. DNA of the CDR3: TGCAGCGTTTTAACGGGGGAAGAGACCCAGTACTTC. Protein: CSVLTGEETQYF.

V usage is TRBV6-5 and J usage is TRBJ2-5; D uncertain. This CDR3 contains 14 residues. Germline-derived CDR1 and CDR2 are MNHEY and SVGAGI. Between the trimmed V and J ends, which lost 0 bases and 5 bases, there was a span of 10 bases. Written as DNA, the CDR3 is TGTGCCAGCAGTTACTCGAGGTTGAGGGAGACCCAGTACTTC. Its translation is CASSYSRLRETQYF.

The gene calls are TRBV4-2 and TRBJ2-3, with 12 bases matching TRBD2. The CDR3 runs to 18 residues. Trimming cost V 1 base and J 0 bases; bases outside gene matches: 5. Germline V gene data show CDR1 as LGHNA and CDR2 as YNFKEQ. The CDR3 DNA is TGTGCCAGCAGCCAAGGGACTAGCGGGGTAGCTAGCACAGATACGCAGTATTTT. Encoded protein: CASSQGTSGVASTDTQYF.

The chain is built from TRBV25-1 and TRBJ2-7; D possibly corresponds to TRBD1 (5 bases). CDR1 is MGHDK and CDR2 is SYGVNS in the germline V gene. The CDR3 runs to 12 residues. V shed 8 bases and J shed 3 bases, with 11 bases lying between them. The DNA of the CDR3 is TGTGCCAGCGGTCAGGGAAACTACGAGCAGTACTTC. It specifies CASGQGNYEQYF.

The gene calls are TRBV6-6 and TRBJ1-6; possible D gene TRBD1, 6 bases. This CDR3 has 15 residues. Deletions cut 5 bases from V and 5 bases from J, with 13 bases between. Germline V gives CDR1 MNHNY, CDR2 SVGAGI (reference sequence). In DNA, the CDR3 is TGTGCCAGCAGTGGGGGGACACGGAATAATTCACCCCTCCACTTT. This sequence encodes CASSGGTRNNSPLHF.

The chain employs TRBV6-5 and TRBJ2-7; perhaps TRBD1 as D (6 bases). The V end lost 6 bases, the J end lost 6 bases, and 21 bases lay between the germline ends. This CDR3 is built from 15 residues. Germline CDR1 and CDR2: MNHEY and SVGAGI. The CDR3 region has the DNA TGTGCCAGCAGAAAGTCCTCACAGGGACGATCCGAGCAGTACTTC. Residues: CASRKSSQGRSEQYF.

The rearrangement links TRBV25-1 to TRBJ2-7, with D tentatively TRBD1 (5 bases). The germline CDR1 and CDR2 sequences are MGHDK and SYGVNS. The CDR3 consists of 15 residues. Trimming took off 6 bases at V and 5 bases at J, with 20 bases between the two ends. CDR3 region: CASRSWMGLLDEQYF. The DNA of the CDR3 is TGTGCCAGCAGGAGTTGGATGGGGCTCTTGGACGAGCAGTACTTC.

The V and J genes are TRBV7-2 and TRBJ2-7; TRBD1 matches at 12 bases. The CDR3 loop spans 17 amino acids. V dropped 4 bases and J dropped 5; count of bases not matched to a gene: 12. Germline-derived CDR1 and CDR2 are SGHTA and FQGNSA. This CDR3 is CASSWYSLGQGADEQYF. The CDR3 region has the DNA TGTGCCAGCAGCTGGTACTCTTTGGGACAGGGGGCTGACGAGCAGTACTTC. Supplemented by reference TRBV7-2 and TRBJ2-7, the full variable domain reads GAGVSQSPSNKVTEKGKDVELRCDPISGHTALYWYRQSLGQGLEFLIYFQGNSAPDKSGLPSDRFSAERTGGSVSTLTIQRTQQEDSAVYLCASSWYSLGQGADEQYFGPGTRLTVT.

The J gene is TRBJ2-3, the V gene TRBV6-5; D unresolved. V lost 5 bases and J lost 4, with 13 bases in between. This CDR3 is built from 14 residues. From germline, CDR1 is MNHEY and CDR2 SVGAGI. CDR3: CASSTELGSDTQYF. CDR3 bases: TGTGCCAGCAGTACCGAATTGGGTTCAGATACGCAGTATTTT.

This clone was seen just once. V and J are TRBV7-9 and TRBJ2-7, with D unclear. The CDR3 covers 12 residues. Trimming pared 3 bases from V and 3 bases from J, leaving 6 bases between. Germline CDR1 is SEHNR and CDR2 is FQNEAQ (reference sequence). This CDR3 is CASSLIYYEQYF. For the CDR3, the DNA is TGTGCCAGCAGCTTGATATACTACGAGCAGTACTTC.

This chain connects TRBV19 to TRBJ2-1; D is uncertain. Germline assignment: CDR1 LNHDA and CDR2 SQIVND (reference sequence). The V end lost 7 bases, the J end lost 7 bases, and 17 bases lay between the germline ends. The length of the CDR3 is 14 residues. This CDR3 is CASTPASMANEQFF. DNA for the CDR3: TGTGCCAGTACCCCAGCAAGCATGGCGAATGAGCAGTTCTTC.

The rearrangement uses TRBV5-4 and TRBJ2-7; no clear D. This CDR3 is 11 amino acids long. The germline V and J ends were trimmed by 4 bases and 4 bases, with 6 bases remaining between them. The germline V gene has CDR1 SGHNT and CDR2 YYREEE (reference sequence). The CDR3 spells CASSTEYEQYF. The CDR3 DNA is TGTGCCAGCAGCACGGAGTACGAGCAGTACTTC.

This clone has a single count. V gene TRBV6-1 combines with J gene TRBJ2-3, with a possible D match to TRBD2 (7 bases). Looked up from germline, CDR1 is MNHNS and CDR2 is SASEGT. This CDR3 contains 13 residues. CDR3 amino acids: CASGGARTDTQYF. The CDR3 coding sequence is TGTGCGTCTGGGGGGGCTCGCACAGATACGCAGTATTTT.

CDR3 region: CASSLFRQGSNIQYF. CDR3 DNA sequence: TGTGCCAGCAGTTTATTTCGACAGGGGAGCAACATTCAGTACTTC. V and J are TRBV28 and TRBJ2-4, with 8 bases lining up with TRBD1. The CDR3 covers 15 residues. Germline V lookup: CDR1 MDHEN, CDR2 SYDVKM. The V and J ends lost 1 base and 7 bases, in that order; junction bases with no gene match: 6.

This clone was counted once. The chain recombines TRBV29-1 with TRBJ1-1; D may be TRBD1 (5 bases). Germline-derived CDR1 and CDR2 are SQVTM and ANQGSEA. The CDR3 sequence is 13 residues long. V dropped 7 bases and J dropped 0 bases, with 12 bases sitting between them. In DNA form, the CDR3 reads TGCAGCGGCTCAGGGACGGTGAACACTGAAGCTTTCTTT. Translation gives CSGSGTVNTEAFF.

The CDR3 loop is CASTMLADSYEQYF. CDR3 bases: TGTGCCAGCACCATGCTCGCGGACAGCTACGAGCAGTACTTC. The chain uses TRBV6-5 and TRBJ2-7, with D possibly being TRBD1 (6 bases). V shed 7 bases and J shed 3 bases, with 16 bases lying between them. This CDR3 region has 14 residues. Germline values: CDR1 MNHEY, CDR2 SVGAGI.

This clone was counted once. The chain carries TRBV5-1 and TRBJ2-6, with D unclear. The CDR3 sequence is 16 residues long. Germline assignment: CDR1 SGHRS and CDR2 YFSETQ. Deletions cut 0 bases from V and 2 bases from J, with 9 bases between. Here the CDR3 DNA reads TGCGCCAGCAGCTTGGATGGGGAAACTGGGGCCAACGTCCTGACTTTC. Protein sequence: CASSLDGETGANVLTF.

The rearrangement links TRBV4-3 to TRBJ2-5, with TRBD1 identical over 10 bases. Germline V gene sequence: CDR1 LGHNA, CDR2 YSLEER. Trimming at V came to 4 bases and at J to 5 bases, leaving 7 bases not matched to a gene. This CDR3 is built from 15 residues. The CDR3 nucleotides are TGCGCCAGCAGCCCGGGACAGGGGATTCGCGAGACCCAGTACTTC. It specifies CASSPGQGIRETQYF.

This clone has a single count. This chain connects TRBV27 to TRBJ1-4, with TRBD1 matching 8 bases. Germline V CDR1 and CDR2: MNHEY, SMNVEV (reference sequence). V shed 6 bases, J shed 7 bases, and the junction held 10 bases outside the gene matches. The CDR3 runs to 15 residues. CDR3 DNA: TGTGCCAGCAGGCAGGGACAGGCGGGGATTGAAAAACTGTTTTTT. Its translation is CASRQGQAGIEKLFF.

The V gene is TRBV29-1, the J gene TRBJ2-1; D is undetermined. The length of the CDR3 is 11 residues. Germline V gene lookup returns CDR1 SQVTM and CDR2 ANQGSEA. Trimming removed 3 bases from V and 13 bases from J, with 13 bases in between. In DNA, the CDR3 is TGCAGCGTTGATTTAGGGCTAGGCCAGTTCTTC. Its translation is CSVDLGLGQFF.

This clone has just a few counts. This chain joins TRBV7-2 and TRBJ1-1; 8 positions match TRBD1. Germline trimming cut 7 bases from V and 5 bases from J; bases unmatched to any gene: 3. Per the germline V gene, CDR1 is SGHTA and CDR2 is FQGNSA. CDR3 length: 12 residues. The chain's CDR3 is CASTRQGTEAFF. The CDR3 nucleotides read TGTGCCAGCACCAGACAGGGGACTGAAGCTTTCTTT. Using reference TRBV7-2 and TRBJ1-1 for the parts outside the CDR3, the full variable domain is GAGVSQSPSNKVTEKGKDVELRCDPISGHTALYWYRQSLGQGLEFLIYFQGNSAPDKSGLPSDRFSAERTGGSVSTLTIQRTQQEDSAVYLCASTRQGTEAFFGQGTRLTVV.